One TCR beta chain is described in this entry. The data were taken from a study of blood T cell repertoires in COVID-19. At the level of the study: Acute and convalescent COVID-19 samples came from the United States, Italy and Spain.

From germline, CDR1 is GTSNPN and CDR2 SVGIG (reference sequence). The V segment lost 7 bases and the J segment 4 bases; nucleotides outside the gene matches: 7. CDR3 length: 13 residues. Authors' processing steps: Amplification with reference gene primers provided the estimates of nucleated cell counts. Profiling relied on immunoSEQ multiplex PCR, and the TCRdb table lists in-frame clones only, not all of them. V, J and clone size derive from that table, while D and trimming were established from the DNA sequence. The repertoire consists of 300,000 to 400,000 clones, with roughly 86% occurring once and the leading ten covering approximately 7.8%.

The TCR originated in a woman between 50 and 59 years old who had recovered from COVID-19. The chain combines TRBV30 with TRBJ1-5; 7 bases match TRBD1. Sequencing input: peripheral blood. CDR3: CAFSTGRNQPQHF. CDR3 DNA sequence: TGTGCCTTTTCGACAGGGAGGAATCAGCCCCAGCATTTT.